This TCR beta chain was documented in a study of blood T cells in healthy people across ages. Overall study results and limits: A strong correlation was found between TCR beta diversity and the percentage of naive T cells.

A sample-barcoded 5' primer and a J-beta primer mix were used in a second PCR of roughly 7 to 12 cycles. Tags on each cDNA molecule came from a template-switch adaptor with 12 random nucleotides. TCRdb processed the 5' RACE reads anew with MiXCR; each CDR3 protein has one entry. The sample comprises about 720,000 distinct CDR3 sequences, over 20% of which are singletons, and around a fifth rests with the top ten. The CDR3 sequence is 14 residues long. The germline CDR1 and CDR2 sequences are SQVTM and ANQGSEA. This clonotype was seen only a few times. Its cognate antigen is unknown. The V call is TRBV29-1, the J call TRBJ2-5; D gene uncertain. The J call is uncertain, as TRBJ2-7 better fits the DNA end. The sequence came from an older man in good health. Material for sequencing was blood. DNA of the CDR3: TGCAGCGTTGGGGTCCAAGGCAGAACCTACGAGCAGTACTTC. Its translation: CSVGVQGRTYEQYF.